A selection of T cell receptor beta chains follows, all from one sample in a study of CD8+CD57+ T cells in acquired aplastic anemia. TCRdb independently ran MiXCR on the reads; one entry per CDR3 protein. This sample has hundreds of thousands of distinct CDR3 sequences, with over 25% found just once. Input material: sorted CD4+, CD8+, or CD8+CD57+ T cells (not recorded which) from PBMCs. These receptors all come from a human donor with aplastic anemia. Both conserved end residues are part of each CDR3. A D gene is named only where the DNA matches it firmly. A clone size is listed for some rows: how often the clone was seen (once, few, many), or a class if it is expanded.

J gene: TRBJ2-1
clone size: -
V gene: TRBV19
D gene: -
CDR3 protein: CASTSPPEYNEQFF
CDR3 DNA: TGTGCCAGTACCAGCCCCCCTGAGTACAATGAGCAGTTCTTC

J gene: TRBJ1-5
clone size: few
V gene: TRBV6-1
D gene: -
CDR3 protein: CASSPDGLNNQPQHF
CDR3 DNA: TGTGCCAGCAGCCCCGACGGACTTAACAATCAGCCCCAGCATTTT

J gene: TRBJ2-6
clone size: -
V gene: TRBV6-7
D gene: TRBD1
CDR3 protein: CASRRIRGRGGSGANVLTF
CDR3 DNA: TGTGCCAGCAGACGGATCAGGGGGCGGGGTGGCTCTGGGGCCAACGTCCTGACTTTC

J gene: TRBJ2-7
clone size: many
V gene: TRBV14
D gene: TRBD1
CDR3 protein: CASSQVYWKGQSPYEQYF
CDR3 DNA: TGTGCCAGCAGCCAAGTTTATTGGAAGGGACAGTCTCCCTACGAGCAGTACTTC

J gene: TRBJ2-2
clone size: many
V gene: TRBV14
D gene: -
CDR3 protein: CASSLNTNTGELFF
CDR3 DNA: TGTGCCAGCAGCCTGAACACGAACACCGGGGAGCTGTTTTTT

J gene: TRBJ2-1
clone size: -
V gene: TRBV5-6
D gene: -
CDR3 protein: CASSLRGSEQLF
CDR3 DNA: TGTGCCAGCAGCTTGAGAGGGAGTGAGCAGCTCTTC

J gene: TRBJ2-3
clone size: few
V gene: TRBV20-1
D gene: TRBD2
CDR3 protein: CSASDLMRGGSTDTQYF
CDR3 DNA: TGCAGTGCTAGCGACCTGATGCGGGGGGGCAGCACAGATACGCAGTATTTT

J gene: TRBJ1-5
clone size: few
V gene: TRBV19
D gene: TRBD1
CDR3 protein: CASSSPTGVGDQPQHF
CDR3 DNA: TGTGCCAGTAGTAGCCCGACAGGGGTCGGGGATCAGCCCCAGCATTTT

J gene: TRBJ2-7
clone size: many
V gene: TRBV5-1
D gene: -
CDR3 protein: CASSLESLYEQYF
CDR3 DNA: TGCGCCAGCAGCTTGGAATCACTCTACGAGCAGTACTTC

J gene: TRBJ1-6
clone size: -
V gene: TRBV29-1
D gene: TRBD1
CDR3 protein: CSVLPGQGPNSPLHF
CDR3 DNA: TGCAGCGTTCTACCAGGACAGGGGCCGAATTCACCCCTCCACTTT

J gene: TRBJ2-3
clone size: -
V gene: TRBV11-1
D gene: -
CDR3 protein: CASSDLGGHTDTQYF
CDR3 DNA: TGTGCCAGCAGCGACCTCGGGGGGCACACAGATACGCAGTATTTT

J gene: TRBJ2-2
clone size: once
V gene: TRBV25-1
D gene: TRBD2
CDR3 protein: CASSSTGGSTGELFF
CDR3 DNA: TGTGCCAGCAGCTCAACGGGGGGTTCCACCGGGGAGCTGTTTTTT

J gene: TRBJ2-1
clone size: many
V gene: TRBV2
D gene: TRBD2
CDR3 protein: CASSGSGGGNEQFF
CDR3 DNA: TGTGCCAGCAGTGGTAGCGGGGGGGGCAATGAGCAGTTCTTC

J gene: TRBJ2-5
clone size: many
V gene: TRBV25-1
D gene: -
CDR3 protein: CASSPSQETQYF
CDR3 DNA: TGTGCCAGCAGTCCTTCTCAAGAGACCCAGTACTTC

J gene: TRBJ2-7
clone size: -
V gene: TRBV10-3
D gene: -
CDR3 protein: CAISVDGGYVQYF
CDR3 DNA: TGTGCCATCAGTGTGGACGGGGGATACGTGCAGTACTTC

J gene: TRBJ1-6
clone size: few
V gene: TRBV5-6
D gene: -
CDR3 protein: CASSFGTLRRDSPLHF
CDR3 DNA: TGTGCCAGCAGCTTCGGGACATTAAGGAGGGATTCACCCCTCCACTTT

J gene: TRBJ2-1
clone size: -
V gene: TRBV19
D gene: TRBD2
CDR3 protein: CASSKRTSGRLNEQFF
CDR3 DNA: TGTGCCAGTAGTAAAAGGACTAGCGGAAGACTCAATGAGCAGTTCTTC

J gene: TRBJ2-1
clone size: few
V gene: TRBV2
D gene: -
CDR3 protein: CASRPGGSYNEQFF
CDR3 DNA: TGTGCCAGCCGACCAGGCGGTTCATACAATGAGCAGTTCTTC

J gene: TRBJ2-5
clone size: many
V gene: TRBV20-1
D gene: -
CDR3 protein: CSASITGSFQETQYF
CDR3 DNA: TGCAGTGCTAGTATCACAGGTTCCTTCCAAGAGACCCAGTACTTC

J gene: TRBJ2-7
clone size: -
V gene: TRBV5-1
D gene: -
CDR3 protein: CASSLGVMSQRASYEQYF
CDR3 DNA: TGCGCCAGCAGCTTGGGGGTGATGTCTCAGCGGGCCTCCTACGAGCAGTACTTC

J gene: TRBJ1-1
clone size: -
V gene: TRBV5-5
D gene: -
CDR3 protein: CASSLTTTPNTEAFF
CDR3 DNA: TGTGCCAGCAGCTTGACCACAACACCAAACACTGAAGCTTTCTTT

J gene: TRBJ2-6
clone size: few
V gene: TRBV15
D gene: -
CDR3 protein: CAVGRGTSSGANVLTF
CDR3 DNA: TGTGCCGTTGGGCGGGGAACGAGCTCTGGGGCCAACGTCCTGACTTTC

J gene: TRBJ2-7
clone size: few
V gene: TRBV11-2
D gene: TRBD1
CDR3 protein: CASSLDPWTGGVESYEQYF
CDR3 DNA: TGTGCCAGCAGCTTAGATCCTTGGACAGGGGGGGTAGAGAGCTACGAGCAGTACTTC

J gene: TRBJ2-7
clone size: -
V gene: TRBV20-1
D gene: -
CDR3 protein: CSARYYRAGTIRYEQYF
CDR3 DNA: TGCAGTGCTAGGTATTATCGGGCCGGGACAATCCGCTACGAGCAGTACTTC

J gene: TRBJ2-1
clone size: -
V gene: TRBV9
D gene: -
CDR3 protein: CASSEGPWGDEQFF
CDR3 DNA: TGTGCCAGCAGCGAGGGCCCTTGGGGAGATGAGCAGTTCTTC

J gene: TRBJ2-7
clone size: many
V gene: TRBV6-5
D gene: -
CDR3 protein: CASSSPSYEQYF
CDR3 DNA: TGTGCCAGCAGTTCCCCCTCCTACGAGCAGTACTTC

J gene: TRBJ2-7
clone size: -
V gene: TRBV19
D gene: -
CDR3 protein: CASSIVMGPYEQYF
CDR3 DNA: TGTGCCAGTAGTATAGTGATGGGTCCCTACGAGCAGTACTTC

J gene: TRBJ2-5
clone size: -
V gene: TRBV20-1
D gene: TRBD2
CDR3 protein: CSRLAGGPGETQYF
CDR3 DNA: TGCAGTCGCCTAGCGGGAGGGCCTGGGGAGACCCAGTACTTC

J gene: TRBJ1-3
clone size: once
V gene: TRBV7-9
D gene: -
CDR3 protein: CASSLAGAYF
CDR3 DNA: TGTGCCAGCAGCTTAGCAGGGGCATATTTT

J gene: TRBJ2-3
clone size: -
V gene: TRBV27
D gene: -
CDR3 protein: CASSLLVGSTDTQYF
CDR3 DNA: TGTGCCAGCAGTTTATTGGTGGGTAGCACAGATACGCAGTATTTT

J gene: TRBJ2-2
clone size: -
V gene: TRBV19
D gene: -
CDR3 protein: CASSISPAGTGGLFF
CDR3 DNA: TGTGCCAGTAGTATATCACCTGCGGGGACCGGGGGGCTGTTTTTT

J gene: TRBJ2-1
clone size: -
V gene: TRBV2
D gene: -
CDR3 protein: CASSPPAGEQFF
CDR3 DNA: TGTGCCAGCTCACCACCCGCAGGAGAGCAGTTCTTC

J gene: TRBJ1-6
clone size: many
V gene: TRBV6-5
D gene: TRBD1
CDR3 protein: CASSLGTANSPLHF
CDR3 DNA: TGTGCCAGCAGTTTGGGGACAGCTAATTCACCCCTCCACTTT

J gene: TRBJ1-4
clone size: -
V gene: TRBV19
D gene: -
CDR3 protein: CASHVGRSPTNEKLFF
CDR3 DNA: TGTGCCAGCCATGTGGGGAGATCCCCAACTAATGAAAAACTGTTTTTT

J gene: TRBJ2-2
clone size: many
V gene: TRBV19
D gene: TRBD2
CDR3 protein: CASSFWTSGSRELFF
CDR3 DNA: TGTGCCAGTAGTTTCTGGACTAGCGGGAGCAGGGAGCTGTTTTTT

J gene: TRBJ2-7
clone size: few
V gene: TRBV20-1
D gene: TRBD1
CDR3 protein: CSARSPGQGNEQCF
CDR3 DNA: TGCAGTGCTAGGTCCCCGGGACAGGGCAACGAGCAGTGCTTC

J gene: TRBJ2-5
clone size: -
V gene: TRBV19
D gene: -
CDR3 protein: CASSIKGLRETQYF
CDR3 DNA: TGTGCCAGTAGTATTAAGGGGTTGCGGGAGACCCAGTACTTC

J gene: TRBJ1-2
clone size: once
V gene: TRBV2
D gene: -
CDR3 protein: CASSEDSVQGYGYTF
CDR3 DNA: TGTGCCAGCAGTGAAGATTCAGTCCAGGGCTATGGCTACACCTTC

J gene: TRBJ2-7
clone size: many
V gene: TRBV2
D gene: -
CDR3 protein: CASRVAEVVWYF
CDR3 DNA: TGTGCCAGCAGGGTAGCCGAGGTAGTCTGGTACTTC

J gene: TRBJ2-7
clone size: few
V gene: TRBV20-1
D gene: TRBD2
CDR3 protein: CSARLAGGRYEQYF
CDR3 DNA: TGCAGTGCTAGACTAGCGGGGGGCCGCTACGAGCAGTACTTC

J gene: TRBJ2-7
clone size: -
V gene: TRBV6-1
D gene: -
CDR3 protein: CATKPGTDSVEQYF
CDR3 DNA: TGTGCCACCAAACCGGGCACGGACTCGGTCGAGCAGTACTTC

J gene: TRBJ1-1
clone size: many
V gene: TRBV15
D gene: -
CDR3 protein: CATSRDKGQAFF
CDR3 DNA: TGTGCCACCAGCAGAGACAAGGGTCAAGCTTTCTTT

J gene: TRBJ1-6
clone size: few
V gene: TRBV28
D gene: -
CDR3 protein: CASSYVGESSPLHF
CDR3 DNA: TGTGCCAGCAGTTATGTGGGCGAGAGCTCACCCCTCCACTTT

J gene: TRBJ1-2
clone size: many
V gene: TRBV9
D gene: -
CDR3 protein: CASSAPGRSYGYTF
CDR3 DNA: TGTGCCAGCAGCGCCCCCGGGCGATCTTATGGCTACACCTTC

J gene: TRBJ1-1
clone size: few
V gene: TRBV20-1
D gene: -
CDR3 protein: CSARILEAFF
CDR3 DNA: TGCAGTGCTAGGATTCTTGAAGCTTTCTTT

J gene: TRBJ1-1
clone size: few
V gene: TRBV7-9
D gene: -
CDR3 protein: CASSLVAEAFF
CDR3 DNA: TGTGCCAGCAGCTTAGTGGCAGAAGCTTTCTTT

J gene: TRBJ2-3
clone size: few
V gene: TRBV20-1
D gene: -
CDR3 protein: CSAPEIGGTQYF
CDR3 DNA: TGCAGTGCACCCGAGATTGGGGGCACGCAGTATTTT

J gene: TRBJ2-7
clone size: few
V gene: TRBV4-3
D gene: TRBD2
CDR3 protein: CASSQDRTRVYEQYF
CDR3 DNA: TGCGCCAGCAGCCAAGACCGGACTAGAGTTTACGAGCAGTACTTC

J gene: TRBJ2-2
clone size: -
V gene: TRBV29-1
D gene: -
CDR3 protein: CSVEGGGRGTGELFF
CDR3 DNA: TGCAGCGTTGAAGGTGGAGGTAGGGGCACCGGGGAGCTGTTTTTT

J gene: TRBJ2-2
clone size: few
V gene: TRBV9
D gene: TRBD2
CDR3 protein: CASSVVIAGATGELFF
CDR3 DNA: TGTGCCAGCAGCGTAGTGATAGCGGGAGCCACCGGGGAGCTGTTTTTT

J gene: TRBJ2-7
clone size: many
V gene: TRBV20-1
D gene: -
CDR3 protein: CSATVQTYEQYF
CDR3 DNA: TGCAGTGCCACAGTTCAGACCTACGAGCAGTACTTC

J gene: TRBJ1-2
clone size: -
V gene: TRBV10-3
D gene: TRBD1
CDR3 protein: CATRTGRGYTF
CDR3 DNA: TGTGCCACCCGGACAGGACGTGGCTACACCTTC

J gene: TRBJ2-3
clone size: many
V gene: TRBV7-6
D gene: TRBD1
CDR3 protein: CASSLAGQGVSDTQYF
CDR3 DNA: TGTGCCAGCAGCTTGGCGGGACAGGGGGTTTCAGATACGCAGTATTTT

J gene: TRBJ2-1
clone size: -
V gene: TRBV5-1
D gene: TRBD2
CDR3 protein: CASSSGLAGVSEQFF
CDR3 DNA: TGCGCCAGCAGCTCGGGACTAGCGGGAGTAAGTGAGCAGTTCTTC

J gene: TRBJ2-7
clone size: -
V gene: TRBV5-1
D gene: -
CDR3 protein: CASSFLPDTSYEQYF
CDR3 DNA: TGCGCCAGCAGCTTTTTGCCTGACACCTCCTACGAGCAGTACTTC